This T cell receptor (beta chain) was recovered during a study of cytomegalovirus exposure and HLA in healthy donors. The study ran its PCR with 60 Vbeta and 13 Jbeta primers. Clones were sequenced by immunoSEQ multiplex PCR, and TCRdb holds only the in-frame ones, with some missing. Among about 140,000 clones listed, over 60% were seen once. Germline assignment: CDR1 SGHTS and CDR2 YDEGEE. CDR3 size: 16 residues. Losses at the gene ends were 4 bases for V and 2 bases for J; bases not matched to a gene: 8. This clone was detected once. The antigen is unknown. Study-level results: Reportedly, cytomegalovirus status was diagnosed with high sensitivity and specificity. It was 150 to 200 TCR beta chains that were listed as cytomegalovirus-associated.

The source material was PBMCs. The rearrangement uses TRBV5-8 and TRBJ2-7; 11 bases match TRBD1. The receptor comes from a woman aged 60-70 years in good health and CMV-seronegative. CDR3 bases: TGTGCCAGCAGCCGTACCGGACAGGGGGCGGCCTACGAGCAGTACTTC. Amino acid sequence: CASSRTGQGAAYEQYF.